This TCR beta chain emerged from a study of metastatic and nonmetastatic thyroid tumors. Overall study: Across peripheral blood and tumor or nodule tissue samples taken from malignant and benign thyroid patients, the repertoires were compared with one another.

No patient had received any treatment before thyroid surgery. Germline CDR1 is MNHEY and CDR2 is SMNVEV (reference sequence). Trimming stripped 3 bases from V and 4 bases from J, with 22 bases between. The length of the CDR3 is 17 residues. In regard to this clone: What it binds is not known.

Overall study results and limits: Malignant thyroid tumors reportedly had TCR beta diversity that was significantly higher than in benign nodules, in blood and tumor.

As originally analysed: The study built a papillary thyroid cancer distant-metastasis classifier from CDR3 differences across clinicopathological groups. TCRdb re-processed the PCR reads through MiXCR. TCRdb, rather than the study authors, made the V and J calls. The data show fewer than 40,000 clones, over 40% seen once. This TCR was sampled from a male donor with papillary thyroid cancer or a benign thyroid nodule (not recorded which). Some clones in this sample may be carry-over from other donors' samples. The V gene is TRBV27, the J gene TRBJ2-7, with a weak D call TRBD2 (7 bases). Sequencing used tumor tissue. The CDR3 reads CASSFRGASNFGYEQYF. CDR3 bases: TGTGCCAGCAGTTTTCGGGGGGCATCGAACTTTGGGTACGAGCAGTACTTC.